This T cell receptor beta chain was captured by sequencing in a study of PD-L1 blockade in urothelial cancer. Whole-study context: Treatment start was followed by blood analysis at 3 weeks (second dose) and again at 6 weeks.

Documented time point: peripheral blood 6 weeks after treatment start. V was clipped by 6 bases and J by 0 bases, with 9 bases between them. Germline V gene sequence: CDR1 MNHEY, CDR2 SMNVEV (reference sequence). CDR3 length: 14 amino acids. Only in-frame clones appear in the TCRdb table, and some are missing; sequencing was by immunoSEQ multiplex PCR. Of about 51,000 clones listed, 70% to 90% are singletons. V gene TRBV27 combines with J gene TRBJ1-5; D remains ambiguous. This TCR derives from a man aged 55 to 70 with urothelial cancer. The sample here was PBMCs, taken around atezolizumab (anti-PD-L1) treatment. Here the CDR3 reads CASSGVYSNQPQHF. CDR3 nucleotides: TGTGCCAGCAGCGGGGTTTATAGCAATCAGCCCCAGCATTTT.